The clone carrying this TCR beta chain came up a few times. Its antigen is unknown. In the PCR, 60 Vbeta and 13 Jbeta primers were used. Profiling relied on immunoSEQ multiplex PCR, and the TCRdb table lists in-frame clones only, not all of them. The table includes around 160,000 clones, roughly 71% detected once. Per germline, CDR1 MNHEY and CDR2 SVGAGI. This CDR3 is built from 16 residues. Between the trimmed V and J ends, which lost 2 bases and 4 bases, there was a span of 17 bases. This sample was included in a study of cytomegalovirus exposure and HLA in healthy donors. Study findings and constraints: Being productive about 87% or about 30% of the time was typical of most TCR beta V segments in an earlier analysis.

The sequence was collected from a male donor in good health and CMV-seropositive. The chain employs TRBV6-5 and TRBJ1-1, with a possible D match to TRBD1 (6 bases). The sample taken for sequencing was PBMCs. CDR3 region: CASSYVMGLGGTEAFF. In DNA, the CDR3 is TGTGCCAGCAGTTACGTAATGGGACTAGGGGGCACTGAAGCTTTCTTT.